This T cell receptor beta chain originates from a study of T-cell reconstitution after alpha-beta-depleted transplantation in children. Study-level points and caveats: Expanded graft clones numbering several hundred reportedly gave rise to alpha-beta T cells about two months after transplant. Some patients showed high day-60 TCRbeta diversity, which derived from surviving recipient T cells and thymic progenitors.

TCRbeta library preparation incorporated unique molecular identifiers. One entry per CDR3 protein, called by TCRdb with MiXCR from the PCR reads. The table has fewer than 550,000 distinct CDR3 sequences, about an eighth seen once; the top ten hold 14%. Germline CDR1 DFQATT, CDR2 SNEGSKA (reference sequence). CDR3 length: 14 residues. V lost 2 bases and J lost 4, with 11 bases in between. This clonotype has more than one count but fewer than ten. The antigen is not known. The chain has TRBV20-1 and TRBJ1-4; unclear D gene. The sample was PBMCs, mostly from graft donor cells, taken 180 days after TCRalphabeta/CD19-depleted stem cell transplant. The clonotype comes from a female patient under 10 years old who had a stem cell transplant for aplastic anemia, so the T cells may come from the graft donor. As DNA, the CDR3 is TGCAGTGCTAGATGGCCAGGAATTAATGAAAAACTGTTTTTT. Translation: CSARWPGINEKLFF.